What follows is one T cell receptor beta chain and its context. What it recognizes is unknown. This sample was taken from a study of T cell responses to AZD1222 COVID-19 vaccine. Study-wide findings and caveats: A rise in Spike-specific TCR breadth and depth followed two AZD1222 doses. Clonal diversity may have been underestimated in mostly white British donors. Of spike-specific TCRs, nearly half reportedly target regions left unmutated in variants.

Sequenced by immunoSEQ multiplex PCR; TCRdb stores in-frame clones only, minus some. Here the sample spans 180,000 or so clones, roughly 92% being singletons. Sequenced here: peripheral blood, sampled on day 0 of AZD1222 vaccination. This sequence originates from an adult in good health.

The CDR3 region is CASSWSSGAISYNEQFF. CDR3 coding DNA: TGCGCCAGCAGCTGGAGTTCGGGGGCCATCTCCTACAATGAGCAGTTCTTC. This rearrangement joins TRBV4-1 to TRBJ2-1; the D call may be TRBD1 or TRBD2 (6 bases each). V was cut by 5 bases and J by 0 bases, with 17 bases left in between. Germline V gene data show CDR1 as MGHRA and CDR2 as YSYEKL. The length of the CDR3 is 17 residues.